Shown below are 18 T cell receptor beta chains from a single sample sequenced in a study of T cells in Graves' hyperthyroidism and ophthalmopathy. RNA transcripts yielded amplified TCR beta CDR3 regions. The HTBI set primed first-round TCR CDR3 RT-PCR. MiXCR, applied by TCRdb to the multiplex PCR reads, yields one record per CDR3 protein. The table has over 400,000 distinct CDR3 sequences, roughly 15% seen once. The sample comprised blood. These receptors all come from a man aged 18 to 29 with Graves' ophthalmopathy.

This clonotype was counted only a few times. The chain has TRBV3-1 and TRBJ1-1; D is perhaps TRBD1 (5 bases). The germline gives CDR1 LGHDT, CDR2 YNNKEL (reference sequence). With 4 bases removed from V and 3 bases from J, the gap between germline ends came to 12 bases. This CDR3 region has 14 residues. The CDR3 DNA sequence: TGTGCCAGCAGCCTGGGACTTCTGCACACTGAAGCTTTCTTT. Encoded protein: CASSLGLLHTEAFF.

This clonotype was found many times. The gene calls are TRBV4-2 and TRBJ1-5, with D possibly being TRBD1 (6 bases). This CDR3 is 17 amino acids long. Germline CDR1 LGHNA, CDR2 YNFKEQ. V lost 0 bases and J lost 0, with 12 bases in between. The CDR3 sequence: CASSQDPGQPSNQPQHF. The CDR3 nucleotides read TGTGCCAGCAGCCAAGATCCCGGACAGCCTAGCAATCAGCCCCAGCATTTT.

This clonotype was recorded a few times. V gene TRBV7-9 combines with J gene TRBJ1-5; unclear D gene. V was trimmed by 5 bases and J by 0 bases, leaving 11 bases between them. The CDR3 contains 15 residues. Germline-derived CDR1 and CDR2 are SEHNR and FQNEAQ (reference sequence). As DNA, the CDR3 is TGTGCCAGCAGCCCCGGTGATTATAGCAATCAGCCCCAGCATTTT. Encoded protein: CASSPGDYSNQPQHF.

Only a few counts were recorded for this clonotype. The V and J genes are TRBV30 and TRBJ2-2; D gene ambiguous. Trimming took off 1 base at V and 1 base at J, with 7 bases between the two ends. Germline V gene data show CDR1 as GTSNPN and CDR2 as SVGIG (reference sequence). This CDR3 spans 14 amino acids. CDR3 coding DNA: TGTGCCTGGAGTGGCGTAGGGAACACCGGGGAGCTGTTTTTT. Amino acids: CAWSGVGNTGELFF.

The chain joins TRBV5-1 to TRBJ2-5; D possibly corresponds to TRBD1 (6 bases). The V end lost 5 bases, the J end lost 1 base, and 15 bases lay between the germline ends. The CDR3 spans 15 residues. CDR1 SGHRS and CDR2 YFSETQ come from the germline V gene. The DNA of the CDR3 is TGCGCCAGCAGAATTTCGGGACAAGCCCAAGAGACCCAGTACTTC. Translation gives CASRISGQAQETQYF.

CDR3: CASSLNLVSTGELFF. The CDR3 DNA follows: TGTGCCAGCAGTTTAAATCTAGTGAGCACCGGGGAGCTGTTTTTT. This sequence joins TRBV12-3 or TRBV12-4 and TRBJ2-2; D not resolved. Trimming stripped 2 bases from V and 4 bases from J, with 11 bases between. This CDR3 has 15 residues.

The V gene is TRBV9, the J gene TRBJ2-1, with TRBD2 matching 11 bases. V was pared by 3 bases and J by 2 bases, with 4 bases of the junction left unmatched. Germline-derived CDR1 and CDR2 are SGDLS and YYNGEE. CDR3 length equals 16 residues. In DNA, the CDR3 is TGTGCCAGCAGCGGGGTAGCGGGAGGGGCCTACAATGAGCAGTTCTTC. It specifies CASSGVAGGAYNEQFF.

At least ten counts were recorded for this clonotype. The chain joins TRBV24-1 to TRBJ2-7, with TRBD1 as a possible D gene (6 bases). CDR3 length: 13 amino acids. V was shortened by 10 bases and J by 0 bases, with 12 bases between the two germline ends. Germline-derived CDR1 and CDR2 are KGHDR and SFDVKD. The CDR3 is CATGHRFSYEQYF. For the CDR3, the DNA is TGTGCCACGGGACACCGGTTCTCCTACGAGCAGTACTTC.

This clonotype appeared a few times. The rearrangement links TRBV4-1 to TRBJ1-1; 9 bases fit TRBD1. This CDR3 has 14 amino acids. The V segment lost 5 bases and the J segment 11 bases; nucleotides outside the gene matches: 12. Germline CDR1 reads MGHRA; CDR2 reads YSYEKL. CDR3 nucleotides: TGCGCCAGCAGCAACCCGGGACAGGGATTTGAGGCTTTCTTT. This encodes CASSNPGQGFEAFF.

This clonotype was counted a few times. The chain employs TRBV30 and TRBJ2-1; 11 bases match TRBD2. Per the germline V gene, CDR1 is GTSNPN and CDR2 is SVGIG (reference sequence). The V segment lost 3 bases and the J segment 0 bases; nucleotides outside the gene matches: 16. The CDR3 runs to 20 residues. DNA for the CDR3: TGTGCCTGGAGCCGTCGGCGATGGACTAGCGGGTTTAGCTCCTACAATGAGCAGTTCTTC. Encoded protein: CAWSRRRWTSGFSSYNEQFF.

This clonotype was seen at least ten times. The chain carries TRBV19 and TRBJ1-5; 9 nucleotides align to TRBD1. This CDR3 has 16 residues. J lost 6 bases, V lost 0 bases, and 6 bases had no gene match. Germline CDR1 is LNHDA and CDR2 is SQIVND (reference sequence). The CDR3 coding sequence is TGTGCCAGTAGTATAGAAGACAGGGGGTTTCGTCAGCCCCAGCATTTT. Protein sequence: CASSIEDRGFRQPQHF.

This clonotype occurred a few times. The V call is TRBV7-9, the J call TRBJ1-4, with D perhaps matching TRBD1 (5 bases). This CDR3 has 14 residues. Germline V CDR1 and CDR2: SEHNR, FQNEAQ (reference sequence). V was shortened by 7 bases and J by 3 bases, with 12 bases between the two germline ends. The chain's CDR3 is CASTAGIANEKLFF. The CDR3, as DNA: TGTGCCAGCACCGCAGGGATAGCTAATGAAAAACTGTTTTTT.

To note about this clonotype: This may stem from a read error, because a much larger clone lies one nucleotide away. The chain joins TRBV7-9 to TRBJ2-1, with a weak D call TRBD2 (6 bases). The CDR3 runs 16 residues. V lost 5 bases, J lost 7 bases, and 21 bases lay in between. Germline CDR1 reads SEHNR; CDR2 reads FQNEAQ (reference sequence). In DNA form, the CDR3 reads TGTGCCAGCAGCCGGACCCTAGCGAGAGGCAGTAATGAGCAGTTCTTC. Translated: CASSRTLARGSNEQFF.

This clonotype occurred many times. V and J are TRBV6-1 and TRBJ2-7, with 8 bases identical to TRBD1. The germline V gene encodes CDR1 MNHNS and CDR2 SASEGT. Germline trimming cut 7 bases from V and 1 base from J; bases unmatched to any gene: 6. This CDR3 region has 14 residues. As DNA, the CDR3 is TGTGCCAGCACCCTAGACAGGGGTTCCTACGAGCAGTACTTC. Translated, it gives CASTLDRGSYEQYF.

The chain uses TRBV4-1 and TRBJ1-1, with TRBD1 matching over 8 bases. Germline CDR1 is MGHRA and CDR2 is YSYEKL. Trimming cost V 0 bases and J 5 bases; bases outside gene matches: 26. The CDR3 runs to 22 residues. CDR3 amino acids: CASSQESVDGGLFQGARTEAFF. CDR3 bases: TGCGCCAGCAGCCAAGAATCGGTCGACGGGGGGTTGTTCCAGGGGGCGAGGACTGAAGCTTTCTTT.

This clonotype appeared many times. The V and J genes are TRBV19 and TRBJ2-1; 14 bases match TRBD2. Germline V lookup: CDR1 LNHDA, CDR2 SQIVND (reference sequence). The junction had 2 bases not matched to a gene; V was cut back by 5 bases and J by 5 bases. This CDR3 region has 15 residues. The DNA of the CDR3 is TGTGCCAGTAGTCCGACTAGCGGGGGGGACAATGAGCAGTTCTTC. Translation: CASSPTSGGDNEQFF.

In its sample, this clonotype was seen many times. The gene calls are TRBV12-3 or TRBV12-4 and TRBJ2-5; 7 nucleotides align to TRBD2. This CDR3 contains 16 residues. Trimming at V came to 9 bases and at J to 1 base, leaving 14 bases not matched to a gene. This CDR3 reads CASSQVGGASQETQYF. CDR3 sequence (DNA): TGTGCCAGTTCTCAGGTGGGAGGGGCTTCCCAAGAGACCCAGTACTTC.

This clonotype came up many times. J is TRBJ2-3 and V is TRBV13, with unresolved D. Trimming took off 5 bases at V and 8 bases at J, with 8 bases between the two ends. The CDR3 has 11 residues. Looked up from germline, CDR1 is PRHDT and CDR2 is FYEKMQ (reference sequence). CDR3 nucleotide sequence: TGTGCCAGCAGCATAAAGGGTACGCAGTATTTT. It is translated as CASSIKGTQYF.